A selection of T cell receptor beta chains follows, all from one sample in a study of cytomegalovirus exposure and HLA in healthy donors. The protocol was immunoSEQ multiplex PCR, while the TCRdb copy is restricted to in-frame clones and leaves out a portion. The table lists around 70,000 clones, about 91% of them singletons. Sequenced sample: PBMCs. The receptors were sampled from a man between 18 and 35 years old in good health and CMV-seronegative. Both conserved end residues are part of each CDR3. The order of the fields is D gene, V gene, clone size, J gene, CDR3 protein, CDR3 DNA. D genes are given only for firm matches. Size is stated for part of the rows, as once, few or many counts, or as a class when the clone is expanded.

>NA|TRBV5-1|few|TRBJ2-7
CASARLLASYEQYF
TGCGCCAGCGCCAGATTACTAGCCTCCTACGAGCAGTACTTC
>TRBD2|TRBV5-1|few|TRBJ2-7
CASTGVAGGPGEQYF
TGCGCCAGCACAGGTGTAGCGGGAGGGCCCGGCGAGCAGTACTTC
>NA|TRBV27|NA|TRBJ2-1
CASSIGVVAGAEYNEQFF
TGTGCCAGCAGTATTGGGGTCGTGGCAGGGGCGGAGTACAATGAGCAGTTCTTC
>TRBD2|TRBV5-1|NA|TRBJ2-3
CASSGGLAVDTQYF
TGCGCCAGCAGCGGAGGACTAGCGGTAGATACGCAGTATTTT
>TRBD1|TRBV11-2|NA|TRBJ1-2
CASSADGDRVKGYTF
TGTGCCAGCAGCGCGGACGGGGACAGGGTGAAAGGCTACACCTTC
>TRBD2|TRBV28|NA|TRBJ2-1
CASQLLAETYNEQFF
TGTGCCAGCCAACTCCTAGCGGAGACCTACAATGAGCAGTTCTTC
>TRBD2|TRBV7-3|NA|TRBJ2-1
CASSSAGGPSEQFF
TGTGCCAGCAGCTCAGCGGGAGGGCCATCCGAGCAGTTCTTC
>TRBD2|TRBV6-1|NA|TRBJ2-1
CASSVYSGTTGNEQFF
TGTGCCAGCAGTGTCTATAGCGGGACTACAGGGAATGAGCAGTTCTTC
>TRBD1|TRBV6-1|once|TRBJ2-7
CASSEARQGDREEQYF
TGTGCCAGCAGTGAAGCTCGACAGGGGGATCGGGAGGAGCAGTACTTC
>NA|TRBV27|NA|TRBJ2-7
CASSFQGGYEQYF
TGTGCCAGCAGTTTCCAGGGGGGCTACGAGCAGTACTTC
>TRBD2|TRBV7-9|NA|TRBJ2-5
CASSLATGAGVTQETQYF
TGTGCCAGCAGCTTAGCGACAGGAGCGGGAGTTACGCAAGAGACCCAGTACTTC
>NA|TRBV7-3|few|TRBJ1-1
CASSLGQTYTEAFF
TGTGCCAGCAGCTTAGGGCAGACATACACTGAAGCTTTCTTT
>TRBD1|TRBV6-1|once|TRBJ2-7
CASSGQGALEQYF
TGTGCCAGTAGTGGACAGGGGGCTCTCGAGCAGTACTTC
>TRBD1|TRBV10-3|once|TRBJ1-4
CAIKKGQQNEKLFF
TGTGCCATCAAGAAGGGACAGCAGAATGAAAAACTGTTTTTT
>NA|TRBV11-3|NA|TRBJ2-2
CASSLTGYTGELFF
TGTGCCAGCAGCCTAACAGGGTACACCGGGGAGCTGTTTTTT
>TRBD2|TRBV5-3|NA|TRBJ2-1
CARGTSGRAPYNEQFF
TGTGCCAGAGGGACTAGCGGGAGGGCCCCCTACAATGAGCAGTTCTTC
>NA|TRBV7-2|NA|TRBJ1-3
CASSPRGGDTIYF
TGTGCCAGCAGCCCAAGGGGCGGAGACACCATATATTTT
>NA|TRBV28|NA|TRBJ2-2
CASSFLRGNTGELFF
TGTGCCAGCAGTTTTTTGCGGGGGAACACCGGGGAGCTGTTTTTT
>NA|TRBV13|NA|TRBJ1-4
CASSRRAQYEKLFF
TGTGCCAGCAGCCGGAGGGCCCAATATGAAAAACTGTTTTTT
>NA|TRBV9|NA|TRBJ2-1
CASSVAGGTVEQFF
TGTGCCAGCAGCGTAGCGGGCGGGACCGTTGAGCAGTTCTTC
>NA|TRBV4-3|NA|TRBJ2-3
CASSQQTATDTQYF
TGCGCCAGCAGCCAACAGACAGCCACAGATACGCAGTATTTT
>NA|TRBV30|NA|TRBJ1-2
CAWNQGGYGYTF
TGTGCCTGGAATCAAGGCGGCTATGGCTACACCTTC
>TRBD2|TRBV7-2|NA|TRBJ2-7
CASSLTLAGGPGEQYF
TGTGCCAGCAGCTTAACGCTAGCGGGAGGGCCTGGCGAGCAGTACTTC
>NA|TRBV27|NA|TRBJ2-5
CASRAGYGGQRFKETQYF
TGTGCCAGCAGAGCGGGCTACGGGGGACAGAGATTCAAAGAGACCCAGTACTTC
>NA|TRBV7-8|NA|TRBJ1-4
CASSLVGGPNEKLFF
TGTGCCAGCAGCTTAGTCGGGGGGCCTAATGAAAAACTGTTTTTT
>NA|TRBV7-9|NA|TRBJ2-2
CAGAEITPQAGELFF
TGTGCCGGGGCCGAGATCACCCCTCAGGCCGGGGAGCTGTTTTTT
>TRBD1|TRBV6-5|NA|TRBJ2-1
CASSPLWDRVAFF
TGTGCCAGCAGTCCCCTATGGGACAGGGTCGCGTTCTTC
>NA|TRBV9|NA|TRBJ2-6
CASSVGGPDSGANVLTF
TGTGCCAGCAGCGTGGGGGGACCGGACTCTGGGGCCAACGTCCTGACTTTC
>TRBD2|TRBV13|NA|TRBJ2-1
CASSSYSGAYNEQFF
TGTGCCAGCAGCTCGTACAGCGGGGCGTACAATGAGCAGTTCTTC
>NA|TRBV2|NA|TRBJ2-7
CASSPLWRGPYEQYF
TGTGCCAGCAGTCCTTTGTGGAGGGGGCCCTACGAGCAGTACTTC
>NA|TRBV7-2|NA|TRBJ2-7
CASSLTAGTYEQYF
TGTGCCAGCAGCTTAACTGCGGGTACCTACGAGCAATACTTC
>NA|TRBV7-2|many|TRBJ2-1
CASSLTGTSNEQFF
TGTGCCAGCAGCTTAACCGGGACTTCCAATGAGCAGTTCTTC
>NA|TRBV6-1|NA|TRBJ1-1
CASSDWGRVGRGNTEAFF
TGTGCCAGCAGTGATTGGGGAAGAGTGGGGCGGGGGAACACTGAAGCTTTCTTT
>NA|TRBV9|few|TRBJ2-5
CASSVWAGQETQYF
TGTGCCAGCAGCGTTTGGGCAGGACAAGAGACCCAGTACTTC
>NA|TRBV13|NA|TRBJ2-4
CASSLTPYEAKNIQYF
TGTGCCAGCAGCCTAACCCCCTACGAAGCCAAAAACATTCAGTACTTC
>NA|TRBV5-6|NA|TRBJ2-7
CASSSRGEQYF
TGTGCCAGCAGCTCCCGGGGCGAGCAGTACTTC
>NA|TRBV4-2|NA|TRBJ1-4
CASSQPPGVAEEKLFF
TGTGCCAGCAGCCAACCCCCAGGGGTTGCAGAGGAAAAACTGTTTTTT
>NA|TRBV30|NA|TRBJ2-2
CAWSLNTGELFF
TGTGCCTGGAGTCTGAACACCGGGGAGCTGTTTTTT
>NA|TRBV7-9|NA|TRBJ2-7
CASSLFFTGNFLEQYF
TGTGCCAGCAGCTTATTCTTCACAGGAAATTTTTTGGAGCAGTACTTC
>NA|TRBV6-5|NA|TRBJ2-6
CASSLTGMNVLTF
TGTGCCAGCTCCTTAACGGGGATGAACGTCCTGACTTTC
>TRBD2|TRBV15|NA|TRBJ2-3
CAGKTSGSDTQYF
TGTGCCGGTAAGACTAGCGGGAGTGATACGCAGTATTTT
>NA|TRBV28|NA|TRBJ1-1
CASSSETVGGTEAFF
TGTGCCAGCAGTTCTGAAACAGTGGGGGGCACTGAAGCTTTCTTT
>TRBD2|TRBV29-1|NA|TRBJ2-2
CSVGTSGRDTGELFF
TGCAGCGTTGGGACTAGCGGGAGGGACACCGGGGAGCTGTTTTTT
>TRBD1|TRBV28|few|TRBJ1-2
CASSSGTVLGYTF
TGTGCCAGCAGTTCCGGGACAGTTCTTGGCTACACCTTC
>NA|TRBV6-5|NA|TRBJ2-2
CASRLGSTGELFF
TGTGCCAGCAGACTCGGGAGCACCGGGGAGCTGTTTTTT
>TRBD1|TRBV30|once|TRBJ1-1
CAWRAAGGLQAFF
TGTGCCTGGAGAGCCGCAGGGGGCCTCCAAGCTTTCTTT
>TRBD2|TRBV10-3|NA|TRBJ2-1
CAISESIWRSSGMNEQFF
TGTGCCATCAGTGAGTCTATATGGCGGTCAAGCGGGATGAATGAGCAGTTCTTC
>TRBD2|TRBV28|NA|TRBJ2-7
CASSLGGGRAGHEQYF
TGTGCCAGCAGTTTGGGGGGCGGGAGGGCCGGGCACGAGCAGTACTTC
>TRBD1|TRBV28|NA|TRBJ2-1
CASSSPGTAYNEQFF
TGTGCCAGCAGTTCTCCCGGGACAGCTTACAATGAGCAGTTCTTC
>NA|TRBV27|NA|TRBJ1-1
CASSLSKANTEAFF
TGTGCCAGCAGTTTATCGAAAGCGAACACTGAAGCTTTCTTT
>NA|TRBV11-2|NA|TRBJ2-6
CASSFFHTSGANVLTF
TGTGCCAGCAGCTTTTTTCACACATCTGGGGCCAACGTCCTGACTTTC
>TRBD1|TRBV30|NA|TRBJ1-1
CAWSVRDRRWRNTEAFF
TGTGCCTGGAGTGTACGGGACAGGAGATGGAGGAACACTGAAGCTTTCTTT
>NA|TRBV7-2|medium-sized|TRBJ1-2
CASSAMGDGYTF
TGTGCCAGCAGCGCCATGGGAGATGGCTACACCTTC
>NA|TRBV7-9|NA|TRBJ2-7
CASSLYSGQYF
TGTGCCAGCAGCCTTTACTCCGGGCAGTACTTC
>NA|TRBV18|NA|TRBJ1-1
CASSPSGGDTEAFF
TGTGCCAGCTCACCATCTGGGGGGGACACTGAAGCTTTCTTT